These 13 T cell receptor beta chains share one sample of origin, sequenced in a study of T cells in Graves' hyperthyroidism and ophthalmopathy. The TCR beta CDR3 regions underwent amplification using RNA transcripts as the source. A first-round RT-PCR of the TCR CDR3 used the HTBI primer set. TCRdb reprocessed the multiplex PCR reads via MiXCR and lists one record per CDR3 protein. The table lists 650,000 to 700,000 distinct CDR3 sequences, roughly a sixth of them singletons, with 15% to 17% in the top ten. The sequencing input was blood. Source of these receptors: a man over 45 with Graves' hyperthyroidism.

A note on this clonotype: A single base separates this from a much larger clone, so it may be a read error. The J gene is TRBJ2-6, the V gene TRBV5-6; no definite D call. The V end lost 3 bases, the J end lost 0 bases, and 4 bases lay between the germline ends. CDR1 is SGHDT, CDR2 YYEEEE, per germline. The CDR3 is made up of 14 amino acids. CDR3 DNA: TGTGCCAGCAGCTGGAGCTCTGGGGCCAACGTCCTGACTTTC. This gives the protein CASSWSSGANVLTF.

This clonotype was seen many times. V gene TRBV15 combines with J gene TRBJ2-3; TRBD2 is a possible D gene (6 bases). The V end was cut by 5 bases, the J end by 4 bases, with 19 bases between. The germline V gene encodes CDR1 LNHNV and CDR2 YYDKDF (reference sequence). The CDR3 consists of 16 residues. The CDR3 region is CATSLPGTGTADTQYF. Here the CDR3 DNA reads TGTGCCACCAGCTTGCCTGGGACGGGGACTGCAGATACGCAGTATTTT.

The sample holds many counts of this clonotype. The genes are TRBV6-1 and TRBJ2-1; 7 positions match TRBD2. The CDR3 sequence is 16 residues long. V lost 7 bases to trimming and J lost 6 bases; unmatched junction nucleotides: 15. Germline values: CDR1 MNHNS, CDR2 SASEGT. CDR3 loop: CASKKSGTPNRNEQFF. The CDR3 region has the DNA TGTGCCAGCAAAAAAAGCGGGACTCCAAACCGCAATGAGCAGTTCTTC.

In this sample, this clonotype turned up a few times. Here the CDR3 reads CASSNTGSNQPQHF. CDR3 DNA sequence: TGTGCCAGCAGTAATACAGGGAGCAATCAGCCCCAGCATTTT. The J gene is TRBJ1-5, the V gene TRBV25-1, with a possible D match to TRBD1 (6 bases). There are 14 residues in the CDR3. Trimming removed 5 bases at V and 1 base at J, with 9 bases between. In germline, CDR1 is MGHDK, CDR2 SYGVNS. The full variable domain, rest sourced from reference TRBV25-1 and TRBJ1-5, is EADIYQTPRYLVIGTGKKITLECSQTMGHDKMYWYQQDPGMELHLIHYSYGVNSTEKGDLSSESTVSRIRTEHFPLTLESARPSHTSQYLCASSNTGSNQPQHFGDGTRLSIL.

The V call is TRBV7-2, the J call TRBJ1-3; TRBD1 aligns across 7 bases. V lost 3 bases to trimming and J lost 0 bases; unmatched junction nucleotides: 5. Germline V CDR1 and CDR2: SGHTA, FQGNSA. The CDR3 sequence is 16 residues long. The CDR3 region is CASSLGQLVSGNTIYF. The CDR3 DNA reads TGTGCCAGCAGCTTGGGACAGCTCGTCTCTGGAAACACCATATATTTT.

This clonotype has only a few counts. This chain uses TRBV15 with TRBJ1-1, with D possibly being TRBD1 (5 bases). Per germline, CDR1 LNHNV and CDR2 YYDKDF (reference sequence). V was shortened by 0 bases and J by 4 bases, with 12 bases between the two germline ends. This CDR3 has 15 amino acids. Here the CDR3 reads CATSRDLGVATEAFF. The CDR3 DNA reads as TGTGCCACCAGCAGAGATTTGGGGGTGGCCACTGAAGCTTTCTTT.

This clonotype was counted ten times or more. The rearrangement uses TRBV7-3 and TRBJ2-5; 9 nucleotides line up with TRBD2. Losses at the gene ends were 0 bases for V and 4 bases for J; bases not matched to a gene: 3. Germline CDR1 reads SGHTA; CDR2 reads FQGTGA. The CDR3 length is 15 residues. This CDR3 reads CASSLTSGSLETQYF. The DNA for the CDR3 is TGTGCCAGCAGCTTAACTAGCGGGAGCTTAGAGACCCAGTACTTC.

Many counts were recorded for this clonotype. The rearrangement joins TRBV3-1 to TRBJ2-5; D remains unclear. V lost 4 bases and J lost 1, with 19 bases in between. This CDR3 has 17 residues. Germline CDR1 reads LGHDT; CDR2 reads YNNKEL (reference sequence). CDR3 protein: CASSLALSTHAQETQYF. In DNA form, the CDR3 reads TGTGCCAGCAGCCTCGCTTTATCCACCCACGCCCAAGAGACCCAGTACTTC.

The sample holds many counts of this clonotype. The chain combines TRBV2 with TRBJ1-1; D perhaps matches TRBD1 (5 bases). Germline values: CDR1 SNHLY, CDR2 FYNNEI. There are 14 residues in the CDR3. V lost 3 bases to trimming and J lost 4 bases, with 12 bases between them. CDR3 DNA sequence: TGTGCCAGCAGTGAGATGGGGACCGCCACTGAAGCTTTCTTT. This gives the protein CASSEMGTATEAFF.

The CDR3 DNA is TGTGCCAGCAGTTCAATCATGGCTAGCGGGAGTCGTGAGCAGTTCTTC. Its translation is CASSSIMASGSREQFF. This chain connects TRBV28 to TRBJ2-1; 10 bases are a match to TRBD2. The CDR3 has 16 residues. V lost 4 bases, J lost 9 bases, and 12 bases stayed unmatched. Germline V gene data show CDR1 as MDHEN and CDR2 as SYDVKM.

This clonotype was picked up a small number of times. The chain is built from TRBV30 and TRBJ2-7, with TRBD1 identical over 9 bases. In germline, CDR1 is GTSNPN, CDR2 SVGIG (reference sequence). CDR3 length: 11 amino acids. The trim removed 7 bases at V and 6 bases at J, leaving 4 bases unmatched. CDR3 residues: CAFTGGGEQYF. The CDR3 DNA reads as TGTGCCTTTACAGGGGGCGGCGAGCAGTACTTC.

The V call is TRBV28, the J call TRBJ2-1; D is uncertain. The length of the CDR3 is 14 residues. CDR1 and CDR2 from the germline V gene are MDHEN and SYDVKM. Trimming left V 4 bases short and J 0 bases short, with 7 bases between. CDR3 protein: CASSSHSSYNEQFF. Here the CDR3 DNA reads TGTGCCAGCAGTTCCCATTCCTCCTACAATGAGCAGTTCTTC. The full variable domain, its missing parts supplied by reference TRBV28 and TRBJ2-1, is DVKVTQSSRYLVKRTGEKVFLECVQDMDHENMFWYRQDPGLGLRLIYFSYDVKMKEKGDIPEGYSVSREKKERFSLILESASTNQTSMYLCASSSHSSYNEQFFGPGTRLTVL.

This clonotype was counted a few times. V is TRBV20-1 and J is TRBJ2-1; D might be TRBD1 (5 bases). Trimming removed 2 bases from V and 7 bases from J, with 18 bases in between. The CDR3 consists of 15 residues. Germline V gene data show CDR1 as DFQATT and CDR2 as SNEGSKA (reference sequence). Here the CDR3 DNA reads TGCAGTGCTAGATCGGGCAGGGAAATAGGGAATGAGCAGTTCTTC. Amino acids: CSARSGREIGNEQFF.